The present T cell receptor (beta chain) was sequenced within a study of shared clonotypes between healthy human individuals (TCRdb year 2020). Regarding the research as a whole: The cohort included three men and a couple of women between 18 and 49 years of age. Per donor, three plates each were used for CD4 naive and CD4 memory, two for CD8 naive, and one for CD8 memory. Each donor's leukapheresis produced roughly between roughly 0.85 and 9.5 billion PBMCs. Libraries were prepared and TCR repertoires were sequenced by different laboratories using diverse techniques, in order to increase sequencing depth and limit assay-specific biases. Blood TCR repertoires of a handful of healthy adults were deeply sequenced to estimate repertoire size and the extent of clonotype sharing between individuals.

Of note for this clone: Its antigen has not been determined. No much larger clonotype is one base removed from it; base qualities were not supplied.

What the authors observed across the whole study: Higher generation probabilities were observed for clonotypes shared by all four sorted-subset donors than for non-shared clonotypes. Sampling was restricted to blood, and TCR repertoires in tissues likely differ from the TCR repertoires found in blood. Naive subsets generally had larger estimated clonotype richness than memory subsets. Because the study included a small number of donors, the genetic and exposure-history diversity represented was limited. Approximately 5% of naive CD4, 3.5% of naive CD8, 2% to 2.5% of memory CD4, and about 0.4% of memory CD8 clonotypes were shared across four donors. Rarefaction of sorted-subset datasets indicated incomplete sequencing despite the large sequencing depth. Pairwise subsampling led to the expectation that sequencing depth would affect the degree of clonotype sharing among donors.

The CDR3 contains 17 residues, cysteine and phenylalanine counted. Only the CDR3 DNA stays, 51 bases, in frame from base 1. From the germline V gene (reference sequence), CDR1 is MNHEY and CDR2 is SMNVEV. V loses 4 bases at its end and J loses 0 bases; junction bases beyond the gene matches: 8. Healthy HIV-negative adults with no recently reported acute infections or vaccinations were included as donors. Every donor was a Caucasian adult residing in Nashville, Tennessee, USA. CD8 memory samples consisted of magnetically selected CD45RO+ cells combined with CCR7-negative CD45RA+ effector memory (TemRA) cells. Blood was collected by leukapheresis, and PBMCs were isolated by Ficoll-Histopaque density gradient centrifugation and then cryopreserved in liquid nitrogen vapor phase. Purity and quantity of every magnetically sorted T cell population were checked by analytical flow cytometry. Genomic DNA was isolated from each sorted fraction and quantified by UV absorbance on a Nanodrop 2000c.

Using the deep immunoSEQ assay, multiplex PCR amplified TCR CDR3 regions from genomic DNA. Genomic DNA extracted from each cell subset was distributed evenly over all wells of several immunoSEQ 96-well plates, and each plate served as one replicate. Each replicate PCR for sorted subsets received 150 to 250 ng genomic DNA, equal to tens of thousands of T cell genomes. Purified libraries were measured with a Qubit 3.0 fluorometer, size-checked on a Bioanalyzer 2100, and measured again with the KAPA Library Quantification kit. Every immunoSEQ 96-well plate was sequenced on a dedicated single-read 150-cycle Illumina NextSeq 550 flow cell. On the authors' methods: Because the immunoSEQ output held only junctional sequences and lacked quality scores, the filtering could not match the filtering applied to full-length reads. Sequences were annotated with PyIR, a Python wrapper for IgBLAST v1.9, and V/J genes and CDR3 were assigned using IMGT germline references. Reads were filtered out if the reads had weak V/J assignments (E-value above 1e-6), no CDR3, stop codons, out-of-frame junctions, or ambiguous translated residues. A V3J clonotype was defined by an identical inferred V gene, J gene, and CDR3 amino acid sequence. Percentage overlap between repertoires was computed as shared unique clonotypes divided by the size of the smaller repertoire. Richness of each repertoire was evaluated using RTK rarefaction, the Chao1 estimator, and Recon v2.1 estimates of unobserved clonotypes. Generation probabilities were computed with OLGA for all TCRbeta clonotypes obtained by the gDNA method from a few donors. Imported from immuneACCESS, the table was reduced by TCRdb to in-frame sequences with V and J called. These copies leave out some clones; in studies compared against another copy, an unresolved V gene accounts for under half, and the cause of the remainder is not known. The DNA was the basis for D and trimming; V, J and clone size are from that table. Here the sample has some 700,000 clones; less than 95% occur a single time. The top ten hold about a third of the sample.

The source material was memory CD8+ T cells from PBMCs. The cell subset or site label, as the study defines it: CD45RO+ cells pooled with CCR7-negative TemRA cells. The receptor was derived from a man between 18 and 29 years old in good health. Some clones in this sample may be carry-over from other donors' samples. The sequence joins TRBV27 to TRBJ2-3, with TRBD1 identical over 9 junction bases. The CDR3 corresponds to CASSSNRGLHSTDTQYF. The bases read TGTGCCAGCAGTTCGAACAGGGGGCTACACAGCACAGATACGCAGTATTTT.